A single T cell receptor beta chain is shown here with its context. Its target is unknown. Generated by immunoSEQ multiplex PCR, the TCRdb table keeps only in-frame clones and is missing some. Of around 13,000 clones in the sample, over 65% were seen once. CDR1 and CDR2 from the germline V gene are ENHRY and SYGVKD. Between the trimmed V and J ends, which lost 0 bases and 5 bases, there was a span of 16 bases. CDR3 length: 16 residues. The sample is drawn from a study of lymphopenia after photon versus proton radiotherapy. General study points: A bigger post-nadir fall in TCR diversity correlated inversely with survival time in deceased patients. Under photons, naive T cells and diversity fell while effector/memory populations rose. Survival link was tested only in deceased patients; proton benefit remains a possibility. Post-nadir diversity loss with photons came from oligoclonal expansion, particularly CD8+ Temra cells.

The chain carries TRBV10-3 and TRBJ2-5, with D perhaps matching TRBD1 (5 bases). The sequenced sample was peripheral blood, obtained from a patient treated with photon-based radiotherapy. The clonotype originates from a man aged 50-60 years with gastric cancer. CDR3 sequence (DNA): TGTGCCATCAGTGAGTCCCGTGACAGTATGTTGGAGACCCAGTACTTC. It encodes CAISESRDSMLETQYF.